The rows below give T cell receptor beta chains drawn from one sample of a study of T cells in Graves' hyperthyroidism and ophthalmopathy. TCRdb passed the multiplex PCR reads through MiXCR, listing each CDR3 protein once. The table has under 400,000 distinct CDR3 sequences, 15% to 19% seen once. The sample taken for sequencing was blood. The receptors here all came from a young woman with Graves' hyperthyroidism that later progressed to Graves' ophthalmopathy. The CDR3 runs from the conserved cysteine through the conserved F or W. The size of a clone is reported for some rows only, either as once, few or many, or as a class for expanded clones.

J gene: TRBJ2-1
V gene: TRBV5-6
clone size: .
CDR3 protein: CASSLLASNEQFF

J gene: TRBJ1-3
V gene: TRBV18
clone size: .
CDR3 protein: CASSHPGSGNTIYF

J gene: TRBJ2-5
V gene: TRBV9
clone size: .
CDR3 protein: CASSDGDYQETQYF

J gene: TRBJ2-2
V gene: TRBV24-1
clone size: .
CDR3 protein: CATSDLTGPTGELFF

J gene: TRBJ1-1
V gene: TRBV30
clone size: many
CDR3 protein: CAWGTGLTSEAFF

J gene: TRBJ2-7
V gene: TRBV30
clone size: many
CDR3 protein: CALSRRASYEQYF

J gene: TRBJ1-5
V gene: TRBV27
clone size: few
CDR3 protein: CASSLVGVNQPQHF

J gene: TRBJ2-7
V gene: TRBV5-1
clone size: many
CDR3 protein: CASSLSTDRGVYEQYF

J gene: TRBJ1-2
V gene: TRBV3-1
clone size: .
CDR3 protein: CASSPPWGTESYGYTF

J gene: TRBJ1-5
V gene: TRBV12-3/TRBV12-4
clone size: .
CDR3 protein: CASRHQRQPQHF

J gene: TRBJ1-1
V gene: TRBV18
clone size: .
CDR3 protein: CASSPGTGQNTEAFF

J gene: TRBJ2-5
V gene: TRBV10-2
clone size: few
CDR3 protein: CASSEPRDRFQETQYF

J gene: TRBJ2-5
V gene: TRBV7-2
clone size: many
CDR3 protein: CASRRTAQETQYF

J gene: TRBJ2-1
V gene: TRBV28
clone size: many
CDR3 protein: CASLGSYNEQFF

J gene: TRBJ1-1
V gene: TRBV9
clone size: few
CDR3 protein: CASSVANTEAFF

J gene: TRBJ2-5
V gene: TRBV11-2
clone size: .
CDR3 protein: CASSPMTSGVTQYF

J gene: TRBJ2-3
V gene: TRBV11-2
clone size: many
CDR3 protein: CASSLGVVGTDTQYF

J gene: TRBJ2-7
V gene: TRBV27
clone size: many
CDR3 protein: CASSSSSGTGGSYEQYF

J gene: TRBJ1-2
V gene: TRBV7-3
clone size: .
CDR3 protein: CASSSSDSSGYTF

J gene: TRBJ1-1
V gene: TRBV7-2
clone size: few
CDR3 protein: CASSPHLLNTEAFF

J gene: TRBJ1-2
V gene: TRBV11-2
clone size: few
CDR3 protein: CASSSGGQGGGYGYTF

J gene: TRBJ2-7
V gene: TRBV28
clone size: many
CDR3 protein: CASTERRSHEQYF

J gene: TRBJ1-4
V gene: TRBV7-9
clone size: few
CDR3 protein: CASSLAGSTNEKLFF

J gene: TRBJ2-5
V gene: TRBV4-3
clone size: .
CDR3 protein: CASSQEFAGAQETQYF

J gene: TRBJ2-3
V gene: TRBV27
clone size: many
CDR3 protein: CASSPGLASPDTQYF

J gene: TRBJ1-1
V gene: TRBV6-1
clone size: few
CDR3 protein: CASSRDRALAFF

J gene: TRBJ1-1
V gene: TRBV6-1
clone size: many
CDR3 protein: CASTPSSGGEAFF

J gene: TRBJ1-2
V gene: TRBV6-1
clone size: many
CDR3 protein: CASSFGQGEGGYTF

J gene: TRBJ2-7
V gene: TRBV28
clone size: few
CDR3 protein: CASSSSVALTGMYEQYF

J gene: TRBJ2-7
V gene: TRBV9
clone size: .
CDR3 protein: CASSGGTGLYEQYF

J gene: TRBJ1-2
V gene: TRBV5-1
clone size: .
CDR3 protein: CASSLGREGALDGYTF

J gene: TRBJ1-5
V gene: TRBV5-6
clone size: .
CDR3 protein: CASSLGRGGPQHF

J gene: TRBJ2-1
V gene: TRBV10-3
clone size: .
CDR3 protein: CAISAREGPYNEQFF

J gene: TRBJ2-7
V gene: TRBV20-1
clone size: many
CDR3 protein: CSAARTGGFNEQYF

J gene: TRBJ1-3
V gene: TRBV7-2
clone size: many
CDR3 protein: CASSGDHYSSGNTIYF

J gene: TRBJ2-2
V gene: TRBV20-1
clone size: many
CDR3 protein: CSARDPLAGSSGELFF

J gene: TRBJ2-5
V gene: TRBV13
clone size: many
CDR3 protein: CASSHLAGDRETQYF

J gene: TRBJ2-4
V gene: TRBV6-6
clone size: .
CDR3 protein: CASSYPSGTSGTGKNIQYF

J gene: TRBJ2-7
V gene: TRBV6-1
clone size: few
CDR3 protein: CASSRLLETGGLNEQYF

J gene: TRBJ2-2
V gene: TRBV4-2
clone size: .
CDR3 protein: CASSTSDGPNRGELFF

J gene: TRBJ2-2
V gene: TRBV15
clone size: many
CDR3 protein: CATSRDNTGPGELFF

J gene: TRBJ2-5
V gene: TRBV28
clone size: few
CDR3 protein: CASRGVVGEWYQETQYF

J gene: TRBJ2-7
V gene: TRBV7-2
clone size: many
CDR3 protein: CASSSGTGGYDEQYF

J gene: TRBJ2-5
V gene: TRBV12-3/TRBV12-4
clone size: many
CDR3 protein: CASSRGLEGLNF

J gene: TRBJ2-1
V gene: TRBV28
clone size: many
CDR3 protein: CASGPPGLAGYNEQFF

J gene: TRBJ1-5
V gene: TRBV15
clone size: few
CDR3 protein: CATSRERGGQPQHF

J gene: TRBJ2-5
V gene: TRBV9
clone size: many
CDR3 protein: CASSVTSGSGETQYF

J gene: TRBJ2-1
V gene: TRBV5-5
clone size: many
CDR3 protein: CASSLAKPSYNEQFF

J gene: TRBJ2-7
V gene: TRBV12-5
clone size: many
CDR3 protein: CASGLPLGGLNTYEQYF

J gene: TRBJ1-2
V gene: TRBV12-3/TRBV12-4
clone size: few
CDR3 protein: CASTQGGGGYTF

J gene: TRBJ2-7
V gene: TRBV4-2
clone size: many
CDR3 protein: CASSQDPPMGSNEQYF

J gene: TRBJ2-7
V gene: TRBV13
clone size: many
CDR3 protein: CASSHGTGGSYEQYF

J gene: TRBJ2-1
V gene: TRBV10-3
clone size: .
CDR3 protein: CATKWGGSSYNEQFF

J gene: TRBJ2-1
V gene: TRBV27
clone size: many
CDR3 protein: CASSLEWRTSSSSSYNEQFF

J gene: TRBJ1-1
V gene: TRBV11-2
clone size: many
CDR3 protein: CASSLRSLLSLSTGAVEAFF

J gene: TRBJ2-2
V gene: TRBV12-3/TRBV12-4
clone size: .
CDR3 protein: CASSFMGGPGELFF

J gene: TRBJ1-5
V gene: TRBV11-2
clone size: many
CDR3 protein: CASSPVSGRSNQPQHF

J gene: TRBJ2-1
V gene: TRBV19
clone size: .
CDR3 protein: CASSISASGYNEQFF

J gene: TRBJ2-2
V gene: TRBV27
clone size: .
CDR3 protein: CASGGANTGELFF

J gene: TRBJ1-2
V gene: TRBV5-6
clone size: many
CDR3 protein: CASSLEGIYGYTF